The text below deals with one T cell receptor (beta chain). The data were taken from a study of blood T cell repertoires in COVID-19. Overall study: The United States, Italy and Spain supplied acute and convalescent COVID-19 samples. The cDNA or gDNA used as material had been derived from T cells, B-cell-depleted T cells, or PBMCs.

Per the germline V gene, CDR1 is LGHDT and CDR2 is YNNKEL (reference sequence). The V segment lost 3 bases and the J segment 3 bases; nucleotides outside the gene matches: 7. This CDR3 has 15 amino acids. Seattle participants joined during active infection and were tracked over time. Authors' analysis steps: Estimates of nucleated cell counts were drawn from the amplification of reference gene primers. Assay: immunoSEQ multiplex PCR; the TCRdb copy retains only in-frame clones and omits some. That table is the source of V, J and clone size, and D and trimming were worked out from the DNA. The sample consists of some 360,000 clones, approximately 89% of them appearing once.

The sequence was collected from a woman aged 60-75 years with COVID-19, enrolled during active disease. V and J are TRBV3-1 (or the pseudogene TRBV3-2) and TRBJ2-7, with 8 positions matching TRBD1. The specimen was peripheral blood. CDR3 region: CASSHFLQGGYEQYF. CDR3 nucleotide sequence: TGTGCCAGCAGCCATTTTCTACAGGGGGGCTACGAGCAGTACTTC.